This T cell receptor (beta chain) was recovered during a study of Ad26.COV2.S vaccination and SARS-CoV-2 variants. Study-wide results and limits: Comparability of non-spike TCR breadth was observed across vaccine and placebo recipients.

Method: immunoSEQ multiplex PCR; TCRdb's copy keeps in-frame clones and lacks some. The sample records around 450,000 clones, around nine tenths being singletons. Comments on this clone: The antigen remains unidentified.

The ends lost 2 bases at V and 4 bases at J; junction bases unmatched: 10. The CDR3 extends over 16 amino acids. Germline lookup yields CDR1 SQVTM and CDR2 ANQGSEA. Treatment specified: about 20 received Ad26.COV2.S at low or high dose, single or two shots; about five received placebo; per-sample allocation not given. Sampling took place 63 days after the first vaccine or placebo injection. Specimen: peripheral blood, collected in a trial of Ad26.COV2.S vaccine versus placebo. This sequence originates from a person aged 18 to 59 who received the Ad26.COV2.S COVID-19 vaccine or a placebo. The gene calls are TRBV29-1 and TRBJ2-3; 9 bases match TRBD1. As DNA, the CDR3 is TGCAGCGTTGAATCCATCGACAGGGGGATTGCAGATACGCAGTATTTT. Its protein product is CSVESIDRGIADTQYF.